These 13 T cell receptor beta chains were sequenced from one sample in a study of OX40 agonist ivuxolimab in advanced cancers. Assay used: immunoSEQ multiplex PCR; TCRdb lists only in-frame clones, some missing. The sample contains tens of thousands of clones, approximately 85% of which appear only once. The sequencing used CD4+ or CD8+ T cells sorted from blood, collected in a trial of the OX40 agonist ivuxolimab. Every receptor here comes from an adult with an advanced solid tumor such as melanoma, head and neck, liver or kidney cancer.

The chain is built from TRBV4-1 and TRBJ2-3; D call uncertain. This CDR3 spans 16 amino acids. Trimming shortened V by 1 base and J by 0 bases, and 11 bases separated the two germline ends. Germline lookup yields CDR1 MGHRA and CDR2 YSYEKL. CDR3 DNA sequence: TGCGCCAGCAGCCAAGGAAACCAGGTTAGCACAGATACGCAGTATTTT. Its protein is CASSQGNQVSTDTQYF.

This chain joins TRBV27 and TRBJ2-7, with TRBD1 matching over 9 bases. J gave up 2 bases and V 5 bases, and 13 bases lay outside the gene matches. Germline CDR1 reads MNHEY; CDR2 reads SMNVEV (reference sequence). CDR3 size: 17 residues. CDR3 region: CASSQPLGTGKPYEQYF. Written as DNA, the CDR3 is TGTGCCAGCAGTCAACCTCTCGGGACAGGGAAACCCTACGAGCAGTACTTC.

V gene TRBV2 combines with J gene TRBJ2-1; D gene unclear. Germline assignment: CDR1 SNHLY and CDR2 FYNNEI. V gave up 2 bases and J gave up 8 bases, with 13 bases separating them. The CDR3 length is 14 residues. In nucleotides, the CDR3 is TGTGCCAGCAGTGAATTTGGGGTCCAATATGAGCAGTTCTTC. Translated, it gives CASSEFGVQYEQFF.

The chain is built from TRBV11-2 and TRBJ1-5; 8 bases line up with TRBD1. CDR3 size: 15 residues. The germline gives CDR1 SGHAT, CDR2 FQNNGV. The junction had 6 bases not matched to a gene; V was cut back by 1 base and J by 7 bases. CDR3 region: CASSLADRADQPQHF. In DNA, the CDR3 is TGTGCCAGCAGCTTAGCGGACAGGGCCGACCAGCCCCAGCATTTT.

The V gene is TRBV30, the J gene TRBJ2-3, with 9 bases matching TRBD2. The CDR3 has 14 amino acids. Germline V gene data show CDR1 as GTSNPN and CDR2 as SVGIG (reference sequence). V gave up 4 bases and J gave up 2 bases; unmatched junction bases: 4. The CDR3 region has the DNA TGTGCCTGGACGCGGACTAGCGTCACAGATACGCAGTATTTT. This gives the protein CAWTRTSVTDTQYF.

The chain is built from TRBV11-2 and TRBJ1-6; possible D gene TRBD1, 5 bases. CDR1 is SGHAT, CDR2 FQNNGV, per germline. Deletions cut 0 bases from V and 9 bases from J, with 12 bases between. The CDR3 loop spans 15 amino acids. The CDR3 here is CASSLERGSGSPLHF. CDR3 nucleotides: TGTGCCAGCAGCTTAGAACGGGGGAGTGGTTCACCCCTCCACTTT. The variable domain in full, with the rest retrieved from reference TRBV11-2 and TRBJ1-6, is EAGVAQSPRYKIIEKRQSVAFWCNPISGHATLYWYQQILGQGPKLLIQFQNNGVVDDSQLPKDRFSAERLKGVDSTLKIQPAKLEDSAVYLCASSLERGSGSPLHFGNGTRLTVT.

This clone has only one observation. J is TRBJ2-3 and V is TRBV27; D unclear. Germline-derived CDR1 and CDR2 are MNHEY and SMNVEV (reference sequence). This CDR3 is built from 13 residues. Trimming left V 3 bases short and J 5 bases short, with 9 bases between. In DNA form, the CDR3 reads TGTGCCAGCAGTTTTACCCTTGAAGATACGCAGTATTTT. Protein: CASSFTLEDTQYF.

The chain uses TRBV5-4 and TRBJ2-7; D gene ambiguous. CDR3 size: 14 residues. Per germline, CDR1 SGHNT and CDR2 YYREEE (reference sequence). The germline V and J ends were trimmed by 0 bases and 3 bases, with 10 bases remaining between them. Written as DNA, the CDR3 is TGTGCCAGCAGCTTGGAGATTGAGAGCTACGAGCAGTACTTC. The encoded protein is CASSLEIESYEQYF.

This clone was recorded once. J is TRBJ2-1 and V is TRBV27; 9 nucleotides match TRBD2. The V gene's germline CDR1 is MNHEY and CDR2 SMNVEV (reference sequence). After removal of 3 bases from V and 7 bases from J, the junction contained 13 bases not matched to a gene. The CDR3 extends over 17 amino acids. This chain's CDR3 is CASSFIYAGGPGNEQFF. DNA for the CDR3: TGTGCCAGCAGTTTTATATACGCGGGAGGGCCGGGAAATGAGCAGTTCTTC.

The chain joins TRBV9 to TRBJ1-2; 7 bases fit TRBD1. The V segment lost 0 bases and the J segment 0 bases; nucleotides outside the gene matches: 2. The CDR3 is 15 amino acids. The germline gives CDR1 SGDLS, CDR2 YYNGEE. The CDR3 region is CASSVGDSTNYGYTF. DNA for the CDR3: TGTGCCAGCAGCGTAGGGGACAGTACTAACTATGGCTACACCTTC.

The genes are TRBV9 and TRBJ2-3; a possible D gene is TRBD2 (6 bases). Germline loops: CDR1 SGDLS, CDR2 YYNGEE. The CDR3 has 15 amino acids. Deletions cut 3 bases from V and 1 base from J, with 12 bases between. In DNA, the CDR3 is TGTGCCAGCAGCGCCCCTCCGGGGGGCACAGATACGCAGTATTTT. Translation: CASSAPPGGTDTQYF.

The V gene is TRBV30, the J gene TRBJ2-1; weak D call: TRBD2 (6 bases). The CDR3 covers 15 residues. CDR1 and CDR2 (germline): GTSNPN, SVGIG (reference sequence). V was cut by 2 bases and J by 7 bases, with 18 bases left in between. The CDR3 loop reads CAWSPGGLAQNEQFF. The CDR3 DNA sequence: TGTGCCTGGAGTCCCGGGGGACTCGCCCAGAATGAGCAGTTCTTC.

The chain recombines TRBV12-5 with TRBJ2-1, with TRBD1 as a possible D gene (6 bases). CDR3 size: 13 residues. Trimming took off 3 bases at V and 9 bases at J, with 12 bases between the two ends. Germline CDR1 and CDR2: LGHNT and FRNRAP. CDR3 coding DNA: TGTGCTAGTGGTTTCCCCCAAGGGGGTGAGCAGTTCTTC. Protein sequence: CASGFPQGGEQFF.